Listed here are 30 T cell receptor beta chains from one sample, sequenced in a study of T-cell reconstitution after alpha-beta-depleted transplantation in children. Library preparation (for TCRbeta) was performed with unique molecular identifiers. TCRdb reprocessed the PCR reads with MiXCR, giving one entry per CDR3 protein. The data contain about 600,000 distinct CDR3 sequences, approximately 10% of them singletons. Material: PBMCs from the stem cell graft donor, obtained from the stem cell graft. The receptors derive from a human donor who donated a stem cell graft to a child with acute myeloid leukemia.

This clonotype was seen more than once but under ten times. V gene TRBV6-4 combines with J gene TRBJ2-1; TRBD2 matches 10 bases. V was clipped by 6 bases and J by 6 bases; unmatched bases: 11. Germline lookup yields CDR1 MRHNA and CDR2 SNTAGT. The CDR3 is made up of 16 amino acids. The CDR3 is CASSLLGLAGVNEQFF. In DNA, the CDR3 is TGTGCCAGCAGCCTATTGGGGCTAGCGGGAGTCAATGAGCAGTTCTTC.

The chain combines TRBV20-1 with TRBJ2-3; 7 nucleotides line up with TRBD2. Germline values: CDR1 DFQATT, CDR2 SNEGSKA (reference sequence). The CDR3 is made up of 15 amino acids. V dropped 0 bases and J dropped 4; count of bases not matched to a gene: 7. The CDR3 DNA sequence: TGCAGTGCTAGAGATCCTAGCGGAGGGTCAGATACGCAGTATTTT. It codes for CSARDPSGGSDTQYF.

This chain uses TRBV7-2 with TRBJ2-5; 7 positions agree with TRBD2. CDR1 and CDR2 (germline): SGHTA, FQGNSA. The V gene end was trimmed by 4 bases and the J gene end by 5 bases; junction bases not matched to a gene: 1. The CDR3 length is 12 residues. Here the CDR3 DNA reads TGTGCCAGCAGCTCACTAGCGGAGACCCAGTACTTC. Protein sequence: CASSSLAETQYF.

The CDR3 DNA reads TGCAGTGCGCCCGGCAGCGGGAGGCCAGATACGCAGTATTTT. Translated: CSAPGSGRPDTQYF. The V and J genes are TRBV20-1 and TRBJ2-3; TRBD2 agrees at 9 bases. Germline CDR1 is DFQATT and CDR2 is SNEGSKA (reference sequence). CDR3 length: 14 amino acids. The V and J ends lost 6 bases and 4 bases, in that order; junction bases with no gene match: 8.

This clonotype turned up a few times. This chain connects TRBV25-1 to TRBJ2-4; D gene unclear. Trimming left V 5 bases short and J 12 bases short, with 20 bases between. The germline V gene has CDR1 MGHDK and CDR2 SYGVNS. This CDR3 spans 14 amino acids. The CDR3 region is CASSPRVPSIGQYF. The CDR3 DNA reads TGTGCCAGCAGTCCCCGGGTACCCTCAATTGGTCAGTACTTC.

CDR3 coding DNA: TGTGCCAGCAGCGAGACTAGCGGGAGAGATACGCAGTATTTT. It yields the protein CASSETSGRDTQYF. This rearrangement joins TRBV2 to TRBJ2-3; 12 bases are a match to TRBD2. The germline V gene encodes CDR1 SNHLY and CDR2 FYNNEI. Unmatched junction bases numbered 3, after V lost 6 bases and J lost 5 bases. The CDR3 spans 14 residues.

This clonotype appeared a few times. The CDR3 is CASSLKRVSYEQYF. The CDR3 nucleotides read TGTGCCAGCAGTTTGAAGCGGGTGAGCTACGAGCAGTACTTC. The chain carries TRBV27 and TRBJ2-7; D might be TRBD2 (6 bases). CDR3 length: 14 residues. The germline V gene has CDR1 MNHEY and CDR2 SMNVEV (reference sequence). The V and J ends lost 3 bases and 3 bases respectively, with 12 bases between them.

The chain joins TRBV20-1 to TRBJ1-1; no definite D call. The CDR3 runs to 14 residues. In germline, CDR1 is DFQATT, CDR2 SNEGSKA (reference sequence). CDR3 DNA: TGCAGCTCTAGAGATCGAGGTGCGGAAACTGAAGCTTTCTTT. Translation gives CSSRDRGAETEAFF.

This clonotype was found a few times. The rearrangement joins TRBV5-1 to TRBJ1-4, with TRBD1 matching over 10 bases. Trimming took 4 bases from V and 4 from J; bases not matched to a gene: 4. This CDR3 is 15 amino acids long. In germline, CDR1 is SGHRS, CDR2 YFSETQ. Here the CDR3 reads CASSLGTGDNEKLFF. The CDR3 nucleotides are TGCGCCAGCAGCCTAGGGACAGGGGATAATGAAAAACTGTTTTTT.

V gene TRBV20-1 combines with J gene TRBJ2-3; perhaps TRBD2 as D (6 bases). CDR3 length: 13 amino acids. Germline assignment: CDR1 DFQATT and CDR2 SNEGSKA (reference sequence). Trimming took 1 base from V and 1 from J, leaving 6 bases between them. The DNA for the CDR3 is TGCAGTGCTAGAGGGAGGGGCACAGATACGCAGTATTTT. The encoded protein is CSARGRGTDTQYF.

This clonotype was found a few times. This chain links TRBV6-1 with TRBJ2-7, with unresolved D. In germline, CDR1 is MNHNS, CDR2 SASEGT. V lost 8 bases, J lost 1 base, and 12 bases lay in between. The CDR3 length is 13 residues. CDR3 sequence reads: CASLTASSYEQYF. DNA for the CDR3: TGTGCCAGCCTCACGGCTAGTTCCTACGAGCAGTACTTC.

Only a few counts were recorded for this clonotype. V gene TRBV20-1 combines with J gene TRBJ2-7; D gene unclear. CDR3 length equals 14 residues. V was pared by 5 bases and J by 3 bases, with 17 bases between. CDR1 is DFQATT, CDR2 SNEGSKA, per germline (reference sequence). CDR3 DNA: TGCAGTGCTCCCAAACCCGGGTTTAACTACGAGCAGTACTTC. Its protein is CSAPKPGFNYEQYF.

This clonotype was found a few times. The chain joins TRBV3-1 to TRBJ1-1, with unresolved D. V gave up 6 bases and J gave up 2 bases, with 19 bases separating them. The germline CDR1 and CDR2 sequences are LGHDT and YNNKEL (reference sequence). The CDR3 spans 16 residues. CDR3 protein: CASSPLSGRANTEAFF. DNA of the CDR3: TGTGCCAGCAGTCCACTAAGTGGACGGGCAAACACTGAAGCTTTCTTT.

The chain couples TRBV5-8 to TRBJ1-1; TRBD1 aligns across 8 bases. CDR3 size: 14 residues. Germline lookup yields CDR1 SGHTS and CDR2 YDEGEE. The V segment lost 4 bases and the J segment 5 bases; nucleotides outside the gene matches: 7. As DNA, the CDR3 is TGTGCCAGCAGCACAGGACAGGGTGGAACTGAAGCTTTCTTT. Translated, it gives CASSTGQGGTEAFF.

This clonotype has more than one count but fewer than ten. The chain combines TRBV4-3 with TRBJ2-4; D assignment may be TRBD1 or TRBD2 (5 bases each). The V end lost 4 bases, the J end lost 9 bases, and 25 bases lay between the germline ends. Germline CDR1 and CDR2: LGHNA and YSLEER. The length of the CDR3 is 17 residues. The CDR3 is CASSPDEPGTRWSIQYF. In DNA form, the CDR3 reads TGCGCCAGCAGCCCCGATGAGCCCGGGACCAGGTGGAGCATTCAGTACTTC.

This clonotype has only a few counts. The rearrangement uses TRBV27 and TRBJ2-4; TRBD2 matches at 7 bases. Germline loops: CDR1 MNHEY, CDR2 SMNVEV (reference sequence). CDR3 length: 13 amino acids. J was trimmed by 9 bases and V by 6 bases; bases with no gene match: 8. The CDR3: CASRGGVGGIQYF. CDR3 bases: TGTGCCAGCAGGGGGGGGGTCGGGGGCATTCAGTACTTC.

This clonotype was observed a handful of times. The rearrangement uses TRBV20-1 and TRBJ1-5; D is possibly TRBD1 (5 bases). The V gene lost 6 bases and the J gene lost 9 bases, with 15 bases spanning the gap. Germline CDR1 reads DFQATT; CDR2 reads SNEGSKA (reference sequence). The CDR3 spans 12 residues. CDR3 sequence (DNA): TGCAGTGCGGGGCAGCCCGGCGGGCCCCAGCATTTT. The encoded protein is CSAGQPGGPQHF.

This CDR3 reads CASSLGMTANYGYTF. As DNA, the CDR3 is TGCGCCAGCAGCTTGGGAATGACGGCTAACTATGGCTACACCTTC. The chain combines TRBV5-1 with TRBJ1-2; D unresolved. Trimming pared 0 bases from V and 0 bases from J, leaving 9 bases between. Germline V gene lookup returns CDR1 SGHRS and CDR2 YFSETQ. The CDR3 has 15 residues.

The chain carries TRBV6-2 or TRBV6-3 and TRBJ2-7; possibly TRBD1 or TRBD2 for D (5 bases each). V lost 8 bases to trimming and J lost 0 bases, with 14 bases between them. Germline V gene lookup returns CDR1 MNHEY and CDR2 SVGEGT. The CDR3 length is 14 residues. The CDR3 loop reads CASGTPPNSYEQYF. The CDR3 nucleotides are TGTGCCAGCGGGACCCCCCCTAACTCCTACGAGCAGTACTTC.

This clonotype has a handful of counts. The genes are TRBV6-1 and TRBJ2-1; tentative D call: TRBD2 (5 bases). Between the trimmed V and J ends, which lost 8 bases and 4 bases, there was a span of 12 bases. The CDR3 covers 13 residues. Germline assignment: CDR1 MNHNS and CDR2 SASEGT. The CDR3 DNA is TGTGCCAGCCGTCGACTACCTTACAATGAGCAGTTCTTC. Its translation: CASRRLPYNEQFF.

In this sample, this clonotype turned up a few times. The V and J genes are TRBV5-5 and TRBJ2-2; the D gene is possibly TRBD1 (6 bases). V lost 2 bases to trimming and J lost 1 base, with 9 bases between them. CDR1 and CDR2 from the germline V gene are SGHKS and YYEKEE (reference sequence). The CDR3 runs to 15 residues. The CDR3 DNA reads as TGTGCCAGCAGCTTAATGGACAGGAACACCGGGGAGCTGTTTTTT. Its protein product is CASSLMDRNTGELFF.

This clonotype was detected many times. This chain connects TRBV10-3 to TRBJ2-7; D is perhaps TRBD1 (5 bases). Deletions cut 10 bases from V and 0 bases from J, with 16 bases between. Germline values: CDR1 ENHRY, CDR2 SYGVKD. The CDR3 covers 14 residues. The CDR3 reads CATKVDRYSYEQYF. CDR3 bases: TGTGCCACCAAGGTAGACAGATACTCCTACGAGCAGTACTTC.

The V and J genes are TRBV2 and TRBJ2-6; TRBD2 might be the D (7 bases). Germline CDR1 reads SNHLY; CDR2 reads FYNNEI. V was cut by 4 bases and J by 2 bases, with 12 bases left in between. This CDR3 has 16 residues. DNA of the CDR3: TGTGCCAGCAGTGTCGGGGGGCAGACTGGGGCCAACGTCCTGACTTTC. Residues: CASSVGGQTGANVLTF.

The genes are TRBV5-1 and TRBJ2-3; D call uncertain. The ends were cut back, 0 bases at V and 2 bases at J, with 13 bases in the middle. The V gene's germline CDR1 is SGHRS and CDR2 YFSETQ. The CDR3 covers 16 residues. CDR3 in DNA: TGCGCCAGCAGCTTGGATAATAGCCTTACCACAGATACGCAGTATTTT. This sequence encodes CASSLDNSLTTDTQYF.

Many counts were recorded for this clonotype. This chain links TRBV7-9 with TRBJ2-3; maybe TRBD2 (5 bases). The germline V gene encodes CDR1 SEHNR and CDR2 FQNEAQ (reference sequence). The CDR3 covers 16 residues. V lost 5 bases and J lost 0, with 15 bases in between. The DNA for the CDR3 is TGTGCCAGCAGCCCCGGGGAAGCGGAGAGCACAGATACGCAGTATTTT. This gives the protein CASSPGEAESTDTQYF.

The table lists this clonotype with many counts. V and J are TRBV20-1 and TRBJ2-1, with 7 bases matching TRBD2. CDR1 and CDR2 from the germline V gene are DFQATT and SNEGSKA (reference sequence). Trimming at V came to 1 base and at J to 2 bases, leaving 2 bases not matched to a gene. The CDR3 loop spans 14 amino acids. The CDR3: CSARALAPYNEQFF. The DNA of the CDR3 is TGCAGTGCTAGAGCACTAGCGCCCTACAATGAGCAGTTCTTC.

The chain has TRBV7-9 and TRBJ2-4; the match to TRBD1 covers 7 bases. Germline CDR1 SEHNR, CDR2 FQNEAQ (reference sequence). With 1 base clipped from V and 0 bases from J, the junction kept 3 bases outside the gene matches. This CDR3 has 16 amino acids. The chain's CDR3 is CASSLGGQSAKNIQYF. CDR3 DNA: TGTGCCAGCAGCTTAGGGGGACAGTCAGCCAAAAACATTCAGTACTTC.

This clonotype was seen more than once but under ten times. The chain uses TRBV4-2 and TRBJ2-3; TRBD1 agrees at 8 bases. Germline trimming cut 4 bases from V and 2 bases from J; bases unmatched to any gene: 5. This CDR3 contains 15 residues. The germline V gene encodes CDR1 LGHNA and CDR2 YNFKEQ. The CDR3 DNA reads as TGTGCCAGCAGCCCAGGGGGCGGGATCACAGATACGCAGTATTTT. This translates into CASSPGGGITDTQYF.

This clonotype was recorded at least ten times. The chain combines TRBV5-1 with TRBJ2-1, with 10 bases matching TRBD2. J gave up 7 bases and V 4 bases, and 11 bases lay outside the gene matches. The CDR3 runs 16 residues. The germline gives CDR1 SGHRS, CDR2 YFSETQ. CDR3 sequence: CASSPGLAPLGNEQFF. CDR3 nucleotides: TGCGCCAGCAGCCCGGGACTAGCGCCTTTGGGAAATGAGCAGTTCTTC.

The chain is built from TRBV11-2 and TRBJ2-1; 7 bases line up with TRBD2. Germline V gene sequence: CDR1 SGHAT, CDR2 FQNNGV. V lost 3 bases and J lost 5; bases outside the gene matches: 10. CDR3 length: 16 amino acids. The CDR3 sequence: CASSFGGAGPDNEQFF. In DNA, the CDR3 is TGTGCCAGCAGCTTTGGCGGAGCGGGACCCGACAATGAGCAGTTCTTC.